A selection of T cell receptor beta chains follows, all from one sample in a study of early T cells in non-severe SARS-CoV-2 infection. From the 5' RACE reads, TCRdb called clonotypes with MiXCR, one entry per CDR3 protein. Among some 28,000 distinct CDR3 sequences listed, under 10% were seen once. Specimen: whole blood. The receptor source for this set is an adult who was a healthcare worker with PCR-confirmed SARS-CoV-2 infection or an uninfected control (not recorded which). CDR3s include the opening cysteine and the closing phenylalanine or tryptophan. Fields, in order: V gene, clone size, J gene, CDR3 protein. A row's size may be missing; if present it is once, few, many or a size class.

v_call: TRBV5-5
clone_size: many
j_call: TRBJ2-6
cdr3_aa: CASSPYSVTGANVLTF

v_call: TRBV27
clone_size: many
j_call: TRBJ1-2
cdr3_aa: CASSFRRGSNYGYTF

v_call: TRBV18
clone_size: many
j_call: TRBJ2-7
cdr3_aa: CASSPLLAGEYEQYF

v_call: TRBV6-1
clone_size: many
j_call: TRBJ1-2
cdr3_aa: CASSRRYHYGYTF

v_call: TRBV7-9
clone_size: many
j_call: TRBJ1-2
cdr3_aa: CASSLTGQGRNDGYTF

v_call: TRBV7-2
clone_size: many
j_call: TRBJ1-1
cdr3_aa: CASSQGGRLLAFF

v_call: TRBV29-1
clone_size: many
j_call: TRBJ2-3
cdr3_aa: CSVEDRASRQGGTDTQYF

v_call: TRBV29-1
clone_size: .
j_call: TRBJ1-2
cdr3_aa: CSASGGPRYGYTF

v_call: TRBV4-3
clone_size: many
j_call: TRBJ1-2
cdr3_aa: CASSQDTAGGARYGYTF

v_call: TRBV29-1
clone_size: many
j_call: TRBJ1-1
cdr3_aa: CSVRGSGTEAFF

v_call: TRBV7-2
clone_size: many
j_call: TRBJ2-5
cdr3_aa: CASSPGIEETQYF

v_call: TRBV5-4
clone_size: many
j_call: TRBJ2-3
cdr3_aa: CASSYAGSTDTQYF

v_call: TRBV11-2
clone_size: many
j_call: TRBJ2-3
cdr3_aa: CASSPGQGLTDTQYF

v_call: TRBV5-1
clone_size: many
j_call: TRBJ2-6
cdr3_aa: CASETGAGANVLTF

v_call: TRBV29-1
clone_size: .
j_call: TRBJ2-1
cdr3_aa: CSVERQKQFF

v_call: TRBV24-1
clone_size: many
j_call: TRBJ2-5
cdr3_aa: CATSDGGGRQETQYF

v_call: TRBV4-1
clone_size: many
j_call: TRBJ2-3
cdr3_aa: CASSQDPLPGSTDTQYF

v_call: TRBV6-2/TRBV6-3
clone_size: few
j_call: TRBJ2-3
cdr3_aa: CASSLGFTDTQYF

v_call: TRBV6-6
clone_size: .
j_call: TRBJ2-7
cdr3_aa: CASRLNRGPDEQYF

v_call: TRBV2
clone_size: many
j_call: TRBJ1-6
cdr3_aa: CASSVPGTDYNSPLHF

v_call: TRBV20-1
clone_size: many
j_call: TRBJ1-1
cdr3_aa: CSARPTGDAEAFF

v_call: TRBV10-3
clone_size: .
j_call: TRBJ2-3
cdr3_aa: CAARTERDTDTQYF

v_call: TRBV13
clone_size: many
j_call: TRBJ1-1
cdr3_aa: CASSLGQGGNTEAFF

v_call: TRBV2
clone_size: many
j_call: TRBJ1-3
cdr3_aa: CASSGVTGNTIYF

v_call: TRBV7-2
clone_size: few
j_call: TRBJ1-1
cdr3_aa: CASSLFSENTEAFF

v_call: TRBV7-7
clone_size: few
j_call: TRBJ2-2
cdr3_aa: CASSRGTGNTGELFF

v_call: TRBV5-5
clone_size: many
j_call: TRBJ2-1
cdr3_aa: CASSHVSEFF

v_call: TRBV7-2
clone_size: .
j_call: TRBJ1-4
cdr3_aa: CASSLQGSHNEKLFF

v_call: TRBV11-2
clone_size: .
j_call: TRBJ2-3
cdr3_aa: CASSLAGLAGGRDTQYF

v_call: TRBV12-3/TRBV12-4
clone_size: many
j_call: TRBJ1-5
cdr3_aa: CASTTDRGSQPQHF

v_call: TRBV7-2
clone_size: .
j_call: TRBJ2-7
cdr3_aa: CASSAATPSYEQYF

v_call: TRBV18
clone_size: many
j_call: TRBJ1-4
cdr3_aa: CASSRESNEKLFF

v_call: TRBV10-3
clone_size: .
j_call: TRBJ2-7
cdr3_aa: CAISDRGGQYEQYF

v_call: TRBV18
clone_size: .
j_call: TRBJ2-4
cdr3_aa: CASSPATGAKNIQYF

v_call: TRBV6-1
clone_size: few
j_call: TRBJ1-5
cdr3_aa: CASSEFFSVLGEPQHF

v_call: TRBV7-9
clone_size: many
j_call: TRBJ2-5
cdr3_aa: CASSLTERETQYF

v_call: TRBV28
clone_size: .
j_call: TRBJ1-2
cdr3_aa: CASSVPDIPARYTF

v_call: TRBV7-3
clone_size: many
j_call: TRBJ2-7
cdr3_aa: CASSWDKSYEQYF

v_call: TRBV6-1
clone_size: many
j_call: TRBJ2-3
cdr3_aa: CASSGGSLTDTQYF

v_call: TRBV7-6
clone_size: many
j_call: TRBJ2-2
cdr3_aa: CASSQFAGVTGELFF

v_call: TRBV19
clone_size: many
j_call: TRBJ1-2
cdr3_aa: CASSINGNYGYTF

v_call: TRBV6-6
clone_size: .
j_call: TRBJ1-6
cdr3_aa: CASSYNRETYNSPLHF

v_call: TRBV11-3
clone_size: few
j_call: TRBJ2-2
cdr3_aa: CASSSQGATTGELFF

v_call: TRBV5-1
clone_size: .
j_call: TRBJ2-7
cdr3_aa: CASSSPSGSYEQYF

v_call: TRBV25-1
clone_size: many
j_call: TRBJ2-1
cdr3_aa: CASSSIRQSYNEQFF

v_call: TRBV10-3
clone_size: medium-sized
j_call: TRBJ2-5
cdr3_aa: CAISESSSGGTQYF

v_call: TRBV11-2
clone_size: many
j_call: TRBJ1-2
cdr3_aa: CASSLGPPDRNYGYTF

v_call: TRBV24-1
clone_size: many
j_call: TRBJ1-2
cdr3_aa: CATSDWRDSYGYTF

v_call: TRBV6-2/TRBV6-3
clone_size: many
j_call: TRBJ2-2
cdr3_aa: CASSYRTGNTGELFF

v_call: TRBV7-6
clone_size: many
j_call: TRBJ1-2
cdr3_aa: CASSLGSTAGGYTF

v_call: TRBV20-1
clone_size: many
j_call: TRBJ2-1
cdr3_aa: CSARVMALAGGNEQFF

v_call: TRBV7-9
clone_size: many
j_call: TRBJ2-2
cdr3_aa: CASSPGLTNTGELFF